This T cell receptor beta chain was captured in a study of human T cells and chemical hapten exposure. On the study more broadly: 0.01% DPC was applied to the upper back in patch tests, which were read at 6 days. Study-level points and caveats: Patch test score was positively correlated with the counts of TCRs that had expanded at PT1.

The table lists this clonotype with a few counts. Its target is unknown. TCRdb re-analysed the RACE reads in MiXCR, keeping a single row per CDR3 protein. The sample lists 370,000 or so distinct CDR3 sequences; 4% to 5.5% were seen once. V was clipped by 1 base and J by 6 bases; unmatched bases: 10. This CDR3 is built from 16 residues. Regarding time point: patch test 1, 2 weeks after DPC sensitization. The sample's treatment: therapeutic diphenylcyclopropenone sensitization with weekly scalp DPC. The sequenced sample was whole blood, obtained in connection with sensitization to the hapten diphenylcyclopropenone (DPC). The origin of this receptor is a woman aged 45-60 years with alopecia areata. Some clones in this sample may be carry-over from other donors' samples. The rearrangement uses TRBV12-3 or TRBV12-4 and TRBJ1-1, with 8 bases that match TRBD1. For the CDR3, the DNA is TGTGCCAGCAGTTTAGGGCGGGGGACAGGCTTTCCTGAAGCTTTCTTT. Residues: CASSLGRGTGFPEAFF.